These 28 T cell receptor beta chains were sequenced from one sample in a study of T cells in Graves' hyperthyroidism and ophthalmopathy. Amplified TCR beta CDR3 regions derived from RNA transcripts. TCR CDR3 underwent first-round RT-PCR with the HTBI primer set. TCRdb reprocessed the multiplex PCR reads via MiXCR and lists one record per CDR3 protein. The sample carries 480,000 or so distinct CDR3 sequences, about 46% recorded once. The sequencing input was peripheral blood or thyroid tissue (not recorded which). These receptors were collected from an adult woman with Graves' disease, either hyperthyroidism or ophthalmopathy (not recorded which).

The chain employs TRBV6-1 and TRBJ1-1; 8 nucleotides align to TRBD1. This CDR3 has 13 amino acids. Germline V gene data show CDR1 as MNHNS and CDR2 as SASEGT. Trimming cost V 7 bases and J 1 base; bases outside gene matches: 2. This CDR3 is CASKGQGNTEAFF. The CDR3 DNA reads as TGTGCCAGCAAAGGACAGGGGAACACTGAAGCTTTCTTT.

This clonotype showed up just a few times. The CDR3 protein is CASSLIGSGETGELFF. The DNA for the CDR3 is TGTGCCAGCAGCTTGATAGGGAGTGGTGAAACCGGGGAGCTGTTTTTT. The chain combines TRBV5-6 with TRBJ2-2, with D tentatively TRBD2 (5 bases). Germline V gene sequence: CDR1 SGHDT, CDR2 YYEEEE. The CDR3 consists of 16 residues. V was cut by 1 base and J by 5 bases, with 15 bases left in between.

The chain uses TRBV7-2 and TRBJ2-2; 7 bases line up with TRBD1. With 5 bases clipped from V and 6 bases from J, the junction kept 9 bases outside the gene matches. This CDR3 is built from 15 residues. CDR1 is SGHTA and CDR2 is FQGNSA in the germline V gene. CDR3 region: CASSTQNRGAGELFF. CDR3 nucleotides: TGTGCCAGCAGCACACAAAACAGGGGCGCCGGGGAGCTGTTTTTT.

This clonotype has only a few counts. The chain employs TRBV29-1 and TRBJ2-2, with D possibly TRBD2 on 5 matching bases. V was shortened by 2 bases and J by 1 base, with 8 bases between the two germline ends. Germline CDR1 and CDR2: SQVTM and ANQGSEA. This CDR3 is 14 amino acids long. CDR3 sequence (DNA): TGCAGCGTTGAACTCGGAGGGAACACCGGGGAGCTGTTTTTT. Protein product: CSVELGGNTGELFF.

This clonotype was recorded a few times. The chain employs TRBV30 and TRBJ1-5; D gene ambiguous. Germline CDR1 reads GTSNPN; CDR2 reads SVGIG (reference sequence). The CDR3 length is 13 residues. The V end was cut by 0 bases, the J end by 0 bases, with 3 bases between. CDR3 DNA sequence: TGTGCCTGGAGTGTGAGTAGCAATCAGCCCCAGCATTTT. Translating gives CAWSVSSNQPQHF.

This clonotype was seen only a few times. This chain links TRBV6-5 with TRBJ2-7; TRBD2 is a possible D gene (5 bases). The ends were cut back, 5 bases at V and 3 bases at J, with 20 bases in the middle. The CDR3 sequence is 16 residues long. Germline V gives CDR1 MNHEY, CDR2 SVGAGI. For the CDR3, the DNA is TGTGCCAGCAGTGTGAGGGAAGTCTTCTTGAGCTACGAGCAGTACTTC. Translation gives CASSVREVFLSYEQYF.

This clonotype occurred many times. V gene TRBV3-1 combines with J gene TRBJ1-2, with D unclear. The length of the CDR3 is 13 residues. Trimming shortened V by 4 bases and J by 2 bases, and 8 bases separated the two germline ends. CDR1 LGHDT and CDR2 YNNKEL come from the germline V gene (reference sequence). CDR3 sequence: CASSRRENYGYTF. CDR3 DNA: TGTGCCAGCAGCCGCCGGGAGAACTATGGCTACACCTTC.

V is TRBV20-1 and J is TRBJ1-1; D uncertain. Germline V CDR1 and CDR2: DFQATT, SNEGSKA (reference sequence). V was pared by 3 bases and J by 0 bases, with 14 bases between. The CDR3 is 15 amino acids. The CDR3 DNA reads TGCAGTGCTAGCCTGTTTGGGTCCATGAACACTGAAGCTTTCTTT. This translates into CSASLFGSMNTEAFF.

This chain connects TRBV24-1 to TRBJ2-7; TRBD2 is a possible D gene (6 bases). In germline, CDR1 is KGHDR, CDR2 SFDVKD. Trimming removed 3 bases at V and 3 bases at J, with 17 bases between. The CDR3 extends over 16 amino acids. Here the CDR3 reads CATSDPRGNSNYEQYF. The CDR3 coding sequence is TGTGCCACCAGTGATCCCCGGGGGAACAGTAACTACGAGCAGTACTTC.

Many counts were recorded for this clonotype. The junction shows a germline mismatch at one end, possibly a read error. The rearrangement uses TRBV7-3 and TRBJ2-6; D uncertain. The CDR3 sequence is 15 residues long. Germline CDR1 is SGHTA and CDR2 is FQGTGA. The CDR3 nucleotides are TGTGCCAGCAGCCTAACCCACTCTGGGGCCAACGTCCTGACTTTC. This sequence encodes CASSLTHSGANVLTF. Supplemented by reference TRBV7-3 and TRBJ2-6, the full variable domain reads GAGVSQTPSNKVTEKGKYVELRCDPISGHTALYWYRQSLGQGPEFLIYFQGTGAADDSGLPNDRFFAVRPEGSVSTLKIQRTERGDSAVYLCASSLTHSGANVLTFGAGSRLTVL.

J is TRBJ1-4 and V is TRBV7-9; 8 nucleotides line up with TRBD1. The CDR3 length is 16 residues. The junction had 5 bases not matched to a gene; V was cut back by 5 bases and J by 0 bases. Germline assignment: CDR1 SEHNR and CDR2 FQNEAQ (reference sequence). The DNA of the CDR3 is TGTGCCAGCAGCCACCGGGACAGGTCAACTAATGAAAAACTGTTTTTT. Translated, it gives CASSHRDRSTNEKLFF.

The V gene is TRBV20-1, the J gene TRBJ1-4, with no clear D. This CDR3 is 13 amino acids long. Trimming cost V 7 bases and J 8 bases, with 17 bases left between them. Germline values: CDR1 DFQATT, CDR2 SNEGSKA (reference sequence). This CDR3 reads CSGMLPPLEKLFF. DNA for the CDR3: TGCAGTGGTATGCTTCCACCCCTAGAAAAACTGTTTTTT.

In the case of this clonotype: A read error may explain this, as a much larger clone is one base away. The chain is built from TRBV20-1 and TRBJ2-7; D gene unclear. The CDR3 sequence is 14 residues long. Germline CDR1 DFQATT, CDR2 SNEGSKA (reference sequence). CDR3 residues: CSAFMRQKDYGQYF. DNA of the CDR3: TGCAGTGCTTTCATGCGGCAGAAGGATTACGGGCAGTACTTC.

In the case of this clonotype: Just one base apart from a much larger clone, this may be a read error. The CDR3 does not close with the conserved phenylalanine or tryptophan, likely indicating a read error. The chain employs TRBV5-1 and TRBJ2-5; 7 positions match TRBD2. The CDR3 runs 16 residues. V was clipped by 3 bases and J by 2 bases; unmatched bases: 10. CDR1 and CDR2 (germline): SGHRS, YFSETQ. CDR3 amino acids: CASSWGGSSRQETQYL. The CDR3 nucleotides read TGCGCCAGCAGCTGGGGGGGGTCTAGTCGGCAAGAGACCCAGTACCTC.

The V gene is TRBV2, the J gene TRBJ1-1; D uncertain. Germline values: CDR1 SNHLY, CDR2 FYNNEI. V was trimmed by 5 bases and J by 0 bases, leaving 7 bases between them. This CDR3 has 13 residues. CDR3 loop: CASSKDVNTEAFF. CDR3 DNA sequence: TGTGCCAGCAGTAAGGACGTGAACACTGAAGCTTTCTTT.

DNA for the CDR3: TGCAGCGTTGAAGGGGAGGACCTGACTTTC. Amino acids: CSVEGEDLTF. The rearrangement joins TRBV29-1 to TRBJ2-6; the D gene is possibly TRBD2 (6 bases). Germline CDR1 and CDR2: SQVTM and ANQGSEA. The CDR3 is made up of 10 amino acids. The V gene lost 1 base and the J gene lost 15 bases, with 7 bases spanning the gap.

V is TRBV29-1 and J is TRBJ1-2; 8 bases fit TRBD1. Germline-derived CDR1 and CDR2 are SQVTM and ANQGSEA. The CDR3 loop spans 12 amino acids. J was trimmed by 5 bases and V by 7 bases; bases with no gene match: 6. The CDR3 loop is CSAQGAGYGYTF. CDR3 coding DNA: TGCAGCGCCCAGGGGGCTGGTTATGGCTACACCTTC.

This clonotype was counted at least ten times. The chain uses TRBV10-3 and TRBJ2-7; TRBD2 is a possible D gene (6 bases). The V end lost 3 bases, the J end lost 5 bases, and 14 bases lay between the germline ends. CDR1 and CDR2 from the germline V gene are ENHRY and SYGVKD. The CDR3 contains 14 residues. CDR3: CAISDPGLENEQYF. Here the CDR3 DNA reads TGTGCCATCAGTGACCCGGGACTGGAGAACGAGCAGTACTTC.

This clonotype was observed once. The rearrangement links TRBV10-3 to TRBJ2-7; 11 bases match TRBD2. The CDR3 is made up of 15 amino acids. The V segment lost 0 bases and the J segment 7 bases; nucleotides outside the gene matches: 5. Germline V gene sequence: CDR1 ENHRY, CDR2 SYGVKD. The CDR3 region is CAISESTSGSSEQYF. In DNA, the CDR3 is TGTGCCATCAGTGAGTCTACTAGCGGGAGCAGTGAGCAGTACTTC.

This clonotype came up a few times. The V and J genes are TRBV7-2 and TRBJ2-7; the match to TRBD2 covers 8 bases. The CDR3 covers 14 residues. V shed 2 bases, J shed 5 bases, and the junction held 5 bases outside the gene matches. From germline, CDR1 is SGHTA and CDR2 FQGNSA. The CDR3 bases are TGTGCCAGCAGCTTACCCGGGAGGGCGAACGAGCAGTACTTC. Encoded protein: CASSLPGRANEQYF.

The V call is TRBV20-1, the J call TRBJ1-4; D unresolved. Germline values: CDR1 DFQATT, CDR2 SNEGSKA (reference sequence). Trimming took 6 bases from V and 6 from J, leaving 17 bases between them. CDR3 length equals 14 residues. In DNA form, the CDR3 reads TGCAGTGCCCCGAACATGGGCATGGATGAAAAACTGTTTTTT. The encoded protein is CSAPNMGMDEKLFF.

CDR3 sequence reads: CASSIRDSWAEKLFF. The CDR3 DNA reads TGTGCCAGCTCGATCCGGGACTCCTGGGCGGAAAAACTGTTTTTT. V is TRBV2 and J is TRBJ1-4, with D tentatively TRBD1 (5 bases). Per germline, CDR1 SNHLY and CDR2 FYNNEI. Deletions cut 8 bases from V and 8 bases from J, with 21 bases between. The CDR3 totals 15 residues. Together with reference TRBV2 and TRBJ1-4, the CDR3 gives the full variable domain: EPEVTQTPSHQVTQMGQEVILRCVPISNHLYFYWYRQILGQKVEFLVSFYNNEISEKSEIFDDQFSVERPDGSNFTLKIRSTKLEDSAMYFCASSIRDSWAEKLFFGSGTQLSVL.

CDR3 sequence: CASSLGVADSYEQYF. The CDR3 DNA reads TGTGCCAGCAGCTTAGGAGTAGCGGACTCCTACGAGCAGTACTTC. This sequence joins TRBV7-6 and TRBJ2-7; weak D call: TRBD2 (6 bases). The CDR3 runs to 15 residues. The V and J ends lost 1 base and 0 bases respectively, with 10 bases between them. From germline, CDR1 is SGHVS and CDR2 FNYEAQ.

This clonotype has a single count. The DNA of the CDR3 is TGTGCCAGCAGCTTGACAGGGGGGCTGCGGCAGCCCCAGCATTTT. Its protein product is CASSLTGGLRQPQHF. This sequence joins TRBV5-6 and TRBJ1-5, with 8 positions matching TRBD1. The J segment lost 7 bases and the V segment lost 1 base, leaving 7 bases of the junction unmatched. This CDR3 contains 15 residues. In germline, CDR1 is SGHDT, CDR2 YYEEEE.

This chain connects TRBV7-9 to TRBJ1-2, with TRBD1 as a possible D gene (6 bases). Germline CDR1 SEHNR, CDR2 FQNEAQ (reference sequence). The CDR3 loop spans 13 amino acids. The V and J ends lost 5 bases and 8 bases respectively, with 15 bases between them. CDR3 sequence reads: CASSVRGVYGYTF. In nucleotides, the CDR3 is TGTGCCAGCAGCGTCAGGGGTGTATACGGCTACACCTTC.

J is TRBJ2-7 and V is TRBV9; 9 positions match TRBD1. V lost 3 bases, J lost 4 bases, and 5 bases stayed unmatched. This CDR3 is built from 14 residues. CDR1 SGDLS and CDR2 YYNGEE come from the germline V gene. The CDR3 bases are TGTGCCAGCAGCGCCCGGGACAGGGAATACGAGCAGTACTTC. It codes for CASSARDREYEQYF.

As for this clonotype: Germline and junction disagree at one end, which may indicate a read error. This chain links TRBV5-1 with TRBJ1-6; D gene ambiguous. Germline values: CDR1 SGHRS, CDR2 YFSETQ. There are 11 residues in the CDR3. The CDR3 spells CASSLSPPLHF. CDR3 nucleotide sequence: TGTGCCAGCAGCTTATCCCCACCCCTCCACTTT.

A remark on this clonotype: One end of the junction is discordant with germline, which a read error may explain. The chain has TRBV7-9 and TRBJ2-6; no reliable D call. CDR1 SEHNR and CDR2 FQNEAQ come from the germline V gene (reference sequence). The CDR3 sequence is 14 residues long. The DNA of the CDR3 is TGTGCCAGCAGCTTAACGTTGAATCCGAACACTGAAGCTTTC. It encodes CASSLTLNPNTEAF.